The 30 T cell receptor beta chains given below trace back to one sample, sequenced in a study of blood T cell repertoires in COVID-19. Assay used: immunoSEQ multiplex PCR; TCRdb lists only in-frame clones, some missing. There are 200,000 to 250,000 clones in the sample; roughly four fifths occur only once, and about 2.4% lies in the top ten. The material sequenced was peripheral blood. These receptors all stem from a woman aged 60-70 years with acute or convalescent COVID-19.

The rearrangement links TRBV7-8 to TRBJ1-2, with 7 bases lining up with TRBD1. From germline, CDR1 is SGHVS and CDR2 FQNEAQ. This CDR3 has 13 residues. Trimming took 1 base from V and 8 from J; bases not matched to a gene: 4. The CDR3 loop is CASSLGTGGGYTF. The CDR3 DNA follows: TGTGCCAGCAGCTTAGGGACAGGTGGCGGCTACACCTTC.

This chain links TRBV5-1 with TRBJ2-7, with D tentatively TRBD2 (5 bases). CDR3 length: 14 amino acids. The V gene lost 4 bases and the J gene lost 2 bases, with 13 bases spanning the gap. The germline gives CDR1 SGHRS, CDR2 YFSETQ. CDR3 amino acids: CASSPREGAYEQYF. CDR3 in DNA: TGCGCCAGCAGCCCCCGTGAGGGTGCCTACGAGCAGTACTTC.

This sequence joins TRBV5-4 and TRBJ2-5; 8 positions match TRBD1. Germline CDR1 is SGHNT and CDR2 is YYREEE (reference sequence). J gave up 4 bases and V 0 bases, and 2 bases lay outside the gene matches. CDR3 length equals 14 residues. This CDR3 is CASSLGGTGETQYF. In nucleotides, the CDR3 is TGTGCCAGCAGCTTGGGGGGGACAGGAGAGACCCAGTACTTC.

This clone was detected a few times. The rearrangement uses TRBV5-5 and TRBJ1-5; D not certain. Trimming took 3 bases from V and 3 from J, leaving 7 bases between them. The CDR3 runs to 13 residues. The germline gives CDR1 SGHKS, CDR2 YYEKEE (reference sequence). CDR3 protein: CASSSGFNQPQHF. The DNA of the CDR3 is TGTGCCAGCAGCTCCGGGTTCAATCAGCCCCAGCATTTT.

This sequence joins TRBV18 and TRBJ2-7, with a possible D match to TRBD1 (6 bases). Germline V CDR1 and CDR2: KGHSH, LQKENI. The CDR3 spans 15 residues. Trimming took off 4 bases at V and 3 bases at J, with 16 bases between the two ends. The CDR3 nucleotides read TGTGCCAGCTCACTCCACCAGGGGAAGTACTACGAGCAGTACTTC. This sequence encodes CASSLHQGKYYEQYF.

The CDR3 loop is CASSPKAGSYEQYF. For the CDR3, the DNA is TGTGCCAGCAGCCCAAAGGCAGGTTCCTACGAGCAGTACTTC. The V call is TRBV7-3, the J call TRBJ2-7; D is unclear. The CDR3 has 14 amino acids. The V end was cut by 5 bases, the J end by 1 base, with 12 bases between. The V gene's germline CDR1 is SGHTA and CDR2 FQGTGA.

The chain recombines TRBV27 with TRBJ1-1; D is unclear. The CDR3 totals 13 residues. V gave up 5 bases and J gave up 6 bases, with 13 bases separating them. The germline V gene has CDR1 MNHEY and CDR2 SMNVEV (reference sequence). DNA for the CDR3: TGTGCCAGCAGTCCCGGACTTTACGCTGAAGCTTTCTTT. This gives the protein CASSPGLYAEAFF.

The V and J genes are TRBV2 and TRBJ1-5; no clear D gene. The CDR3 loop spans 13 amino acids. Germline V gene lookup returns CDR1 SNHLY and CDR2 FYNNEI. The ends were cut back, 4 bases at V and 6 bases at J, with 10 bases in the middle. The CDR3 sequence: CASSVAATQPQHF. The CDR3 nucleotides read TGTGCCAGCAGTGTGGCGGCCACTCAGCCCCAGCATTTT.

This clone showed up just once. The CDR3 DNA reads TGTGCCAGCAGTAACAGACCTAAGGGGATCTCCTACGAGCAGTACTTC. It encodes CASSNRPKGISYEQYF. The chain is built from TRBV6-4 and TRBJ2-7; tentative D call: TRBD1 (5 bases). The CDR3 contains 16 residues. CDR1 and CDR2 from the germline V gene are MRHNA and SNTAGT. With 5 bases removed from V and 0 bases from J, the gap between germline ends came to 17 bases.

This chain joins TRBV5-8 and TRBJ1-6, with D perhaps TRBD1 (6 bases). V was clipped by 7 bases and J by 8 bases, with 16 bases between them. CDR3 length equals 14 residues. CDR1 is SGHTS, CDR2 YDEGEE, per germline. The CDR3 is CASQRVRGYSPLHF. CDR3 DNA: TGTGCCAGCCAGAGAGTAAGGGGGTATTCACCCCTCCACTTT.

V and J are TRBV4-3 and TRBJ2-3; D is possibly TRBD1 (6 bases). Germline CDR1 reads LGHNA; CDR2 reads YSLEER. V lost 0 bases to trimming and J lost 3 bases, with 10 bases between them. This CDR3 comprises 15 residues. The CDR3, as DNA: TGCGCCAGCAGCCAAGATACAGGGAGTACAGATACGCAGTATTTT. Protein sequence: CASSQDTGSTDTQYF.

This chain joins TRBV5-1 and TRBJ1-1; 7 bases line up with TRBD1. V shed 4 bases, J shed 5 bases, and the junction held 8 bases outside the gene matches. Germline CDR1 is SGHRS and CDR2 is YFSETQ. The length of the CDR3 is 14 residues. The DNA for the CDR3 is TGCGCCAGCAGCCGAGAGGGGGCGCAGACTGAAGCTTTCTTT. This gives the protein CASSREGAQTEAFF. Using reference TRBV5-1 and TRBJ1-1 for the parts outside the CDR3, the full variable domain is KAGVTQTPRYLIKTRGQQVTLSCSPISGHRSVSWYQQTPGQGLQFLFEYFSETQRNKGNFPGRFSGRQFSNSRSEMNVSTLELGDSALYLCASSREGAQTEAFFGQGTRLTVV.

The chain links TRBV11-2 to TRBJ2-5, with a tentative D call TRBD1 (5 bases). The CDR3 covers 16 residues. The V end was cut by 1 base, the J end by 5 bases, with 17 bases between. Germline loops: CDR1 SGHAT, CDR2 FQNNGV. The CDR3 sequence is CASSLARVGDWETQYF. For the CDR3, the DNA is TGTGCCAGCAGCTTAGCCCGGGTAGGGGATTGGGAGACCCAGTACTTC. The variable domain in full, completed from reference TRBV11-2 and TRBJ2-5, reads EAGVAQSPRYKIIEKRQSVAFWCNPISGHATLYWYQQILGQGPKLLIQFQNNGVVDDSQLPKDRFSAERLKGVDSTLKIQPAKLEDSAVYLCASSLARVGDWETQYFGPGTRLLVL.

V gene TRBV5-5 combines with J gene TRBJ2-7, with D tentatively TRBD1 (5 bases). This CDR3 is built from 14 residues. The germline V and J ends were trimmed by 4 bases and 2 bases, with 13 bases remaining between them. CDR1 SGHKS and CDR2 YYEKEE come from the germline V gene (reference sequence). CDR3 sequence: CASSLGQPTYEQYF. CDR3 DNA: TGTGCCAGCAGCCTAGGACAACCGACCTACGAGCAGTACTTC.

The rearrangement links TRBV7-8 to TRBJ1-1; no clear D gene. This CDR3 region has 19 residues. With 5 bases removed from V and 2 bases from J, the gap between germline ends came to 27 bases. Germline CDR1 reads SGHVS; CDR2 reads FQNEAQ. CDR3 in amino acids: CASSPAGRGLVPPNTEAFF. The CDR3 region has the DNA TGTGCCAGCAGCCCAGCCGGTCGAGGGTTGGTCCCCCCAAACACTGAAGCTTTCTTT.

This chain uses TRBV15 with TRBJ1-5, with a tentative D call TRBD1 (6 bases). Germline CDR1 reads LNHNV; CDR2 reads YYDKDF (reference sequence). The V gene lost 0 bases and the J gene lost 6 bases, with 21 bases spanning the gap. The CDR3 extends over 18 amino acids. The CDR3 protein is CATSRDVGRGGRVQPQHF. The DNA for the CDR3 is TGTGCCACCAGCAGAGATGTGGGGCGAGGGGGTCGGGTTCAGCCCCAGCATTTT.

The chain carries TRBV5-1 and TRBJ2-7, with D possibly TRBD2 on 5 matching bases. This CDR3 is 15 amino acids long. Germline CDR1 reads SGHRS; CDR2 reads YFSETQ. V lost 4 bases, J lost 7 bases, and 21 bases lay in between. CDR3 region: CASSQADFGWGEQYF. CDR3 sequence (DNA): TGCGCCAGCAGCCAAGCGGACTTCGGATGGGGTGAGCAGTACTTC.

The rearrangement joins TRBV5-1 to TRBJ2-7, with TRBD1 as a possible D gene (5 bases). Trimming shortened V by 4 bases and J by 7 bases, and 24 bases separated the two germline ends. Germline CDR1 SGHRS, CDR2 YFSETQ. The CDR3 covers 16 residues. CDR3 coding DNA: TGCGCCAGCAGCATTATGAAACAGGCCCCTGCAGGGGAGCAGTACTTC. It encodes CASSIMKQAPAGEQYF.

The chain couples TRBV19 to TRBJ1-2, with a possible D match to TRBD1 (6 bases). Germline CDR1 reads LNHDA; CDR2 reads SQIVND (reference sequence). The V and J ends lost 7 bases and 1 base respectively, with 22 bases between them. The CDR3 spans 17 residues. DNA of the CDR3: TGTGCCAGTATATCCCCGGGGGGCATCCCACTTAACTATGGCTACACCTTC. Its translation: CASISPGGIPLNYGYTF.

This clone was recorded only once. The CDR3 DNA reads as TGTGCCAGCAGCAAAGCCACCTTGCGGGTCCAGTCTGGGGCCAACGTCCTGACTTTC. Protein sequence: CASSKATLRVQSGANVLTF. The V gene is TRBV21-1, the J gene TRBJ2-6; the table calls TRBD2, which could not be checked here. TRBV21-1 is a pseudogene segment. This CDR3 spans 19 amino acids.

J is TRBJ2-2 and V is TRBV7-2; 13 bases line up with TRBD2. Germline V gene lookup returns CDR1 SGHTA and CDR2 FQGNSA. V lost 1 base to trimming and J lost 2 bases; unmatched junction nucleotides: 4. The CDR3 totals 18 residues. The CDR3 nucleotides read TGTGCCAGCAGCTTAGAAGGACTAGCGGGGGCAAACACCGGGGAGCTGTTTTTT. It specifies CASSLEGLAGANTGELFF.

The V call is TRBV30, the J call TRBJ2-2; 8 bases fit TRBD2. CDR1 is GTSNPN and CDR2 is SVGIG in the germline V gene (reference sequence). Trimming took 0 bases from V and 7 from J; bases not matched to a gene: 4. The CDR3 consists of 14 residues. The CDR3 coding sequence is TGTGCCTGGAGTGTACACGGGGGGGTCGGGGAGCTGTTTTTT. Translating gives CAWSVHGGVGELFF. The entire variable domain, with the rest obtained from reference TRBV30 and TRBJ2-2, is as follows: SQTIHQWPATLVQPVGSPLSLECTVEGTSNPNLYWYRQAAGRGLQLLFYSVGIGQISSEVPQNLSASRPQDRQFILSSKKLLLSDSGFYLCAWSVHGGVGELFFGEGSRLTVL.

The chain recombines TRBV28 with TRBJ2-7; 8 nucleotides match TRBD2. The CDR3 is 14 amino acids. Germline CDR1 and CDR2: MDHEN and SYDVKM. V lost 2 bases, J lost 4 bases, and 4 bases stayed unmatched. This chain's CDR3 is CASSLEAGEYEQYF. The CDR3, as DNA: TGTGCCAGCAGTTTAGAAGCGGGGGAGTACGAGCAGTACTTC.

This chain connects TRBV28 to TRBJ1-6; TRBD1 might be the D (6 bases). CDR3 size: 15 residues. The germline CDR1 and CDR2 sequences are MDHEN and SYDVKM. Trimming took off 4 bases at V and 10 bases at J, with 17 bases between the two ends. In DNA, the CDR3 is TGTGCCAGCAGTTCGCAACAGGGAAAAAGCTCACCCCTCCACTTT. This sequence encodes CASSSQQGKSSPLHF.

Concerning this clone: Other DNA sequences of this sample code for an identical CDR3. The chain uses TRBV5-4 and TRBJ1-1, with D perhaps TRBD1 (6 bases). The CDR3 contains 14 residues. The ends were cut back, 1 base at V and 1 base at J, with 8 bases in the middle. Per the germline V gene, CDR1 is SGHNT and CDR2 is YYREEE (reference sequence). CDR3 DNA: TGTGCCAGCAGCTTGCAGGGGAGGAACACTGAAGCTTTCTTT. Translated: CASSLQGRNTEAFF.

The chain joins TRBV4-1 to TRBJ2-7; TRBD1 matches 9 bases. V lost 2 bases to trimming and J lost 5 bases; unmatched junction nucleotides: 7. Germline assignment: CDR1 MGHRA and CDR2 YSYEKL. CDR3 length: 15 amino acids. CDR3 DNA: TGCGCCAGCAGCCAACCGGGACAGGGCTCGCACGAGCAGTACTTC. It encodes CASSQPGQGSHEQYF.

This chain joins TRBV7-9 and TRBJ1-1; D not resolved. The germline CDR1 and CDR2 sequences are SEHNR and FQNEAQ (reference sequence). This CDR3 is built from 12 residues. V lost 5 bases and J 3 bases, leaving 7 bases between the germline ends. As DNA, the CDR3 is TGTGCCAGCAGCCGAACGGACACTGAAGCTTTCTTT. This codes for CASSRTDTEAFF.

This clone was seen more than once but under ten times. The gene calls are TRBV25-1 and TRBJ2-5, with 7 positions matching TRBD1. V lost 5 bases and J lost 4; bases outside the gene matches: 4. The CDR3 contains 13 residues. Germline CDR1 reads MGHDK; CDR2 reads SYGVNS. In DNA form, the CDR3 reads TGTGCCAGCAGTAGAAGGACAGGAGAGACCCAGTACTTC. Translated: CASSRRTGETQYF.

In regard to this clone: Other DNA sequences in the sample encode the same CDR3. The CDR3 spells CASSQGQGPYEQYF. CDR3 nucleotide sequence: TGTGCCAGCAGCCAAGGACAGGGACCCTACGAGCAGTACTTC. This chain joins TRBV3-1 (or the pseudogene TRBV3-2) and TRBJ2-7; 7 bases align to TRBD1. CDR1 LGHDT and CDR2 YNNKEL come from the germline V gene (reference sequence). The CDR3 sequence is 14 residues long. J was trimmed by 2 bases and V by 1 base; bases with no gene match: 2.

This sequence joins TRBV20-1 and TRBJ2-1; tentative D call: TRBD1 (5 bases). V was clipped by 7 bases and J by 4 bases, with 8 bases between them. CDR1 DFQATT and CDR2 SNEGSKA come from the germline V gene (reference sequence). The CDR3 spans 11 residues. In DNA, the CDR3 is TGCAGTGTTCGACAGTACAATGAGCAGTTCTTC. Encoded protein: CSVRQYNEQFF.